Listed here are 6 T cell receptor beta chains from one sample, sequenced in a study of human T cells and chemical hapten exposure. Using its own MiXCR run on the RACE reads, TCRdb lists one record per CDR3 protein. The data show roughly 120,000 distinct CDR3 sequences, roughly an eighth seen once. Noted time point: patch test 1, 2 weeks after DPC sensitization. Noted treatment: therapeutic diphenylcyclopropenone sensitization with weekly scalp DPC. The sample was whole blood, taken in connection with sensitization to the hapten diphenylcyclopropenone (DPC). These TCRs come from a man between 18 and 29 years old with alopecia areata. Some clones in this sample may be carry-over from other donors' samples.

This clonotype was counted only a few times. In nucleotides, the CDR3 is TGTGCCAGCGGGATCTATCGTACGCAGTATTTT. Its translation: CASGIYRTQYF. The V call is TRBV14, the J call TRBJ2-3; unclear D gene. This CDR3 is built from 11 residues. V was clipped by 8 bases and J by 8 bases, with 11 bases between them. The germline V gene has CDR1 SGHDN and CDR2 FVKESK.

This chain uses TRBV29-1 with TRBJ2-1, with 9 bases aligning to TRBD1. This CDR3 contains 15 residues. V was clipped by 5 bases and J by 8 bases; unmatched bases: 13. Germline CDR1 reads SQVTM; CDR2 reads ANQGSEA. CDR3 DNA sequence: TGCAGCGTTCCTTCTGGACAGGGGTATTCGGATGAGCAGTTCTTC. It yields the protein CSVPSGQGYSDEQFF.

V and J are TRBV20-1 and TRBJ1-1; no clear D. Trimming shortened V by 0 bases and J by 8 bases, and 16 bases separated the two germline ends. This CDR3 is 14 amino acids long. CDR1 and CDR2 from the germline V gene are DFQATT and SNEGSKA (reference sequence). CDR3 sequence: CSARETDAAGEAFF. Here the CDR3 DNA reads TGCAGTGCTAGAGAGACGGATGCAGCCGGGGAAGCTTTCTTT.

The sample holds a few counts of this clonotype. The chain combines TRBV7-2 with TRBJ1-1; D not certain. CDR3 length: 14 amino acids. Looked up from germline, CDR1 is SGHTA and CDR2 is FQGNSA. Trimming pared 1 base from V and 1 base from J, leaving 7 bases between. The DNA for the CDR3 is TGTGCCAGCAGCTTAGACTGGGAGAACACTGAAGCTTTCTTT. Protein: CASSLDWENTEAFF.

Ten or more counts support this clonotype. The chain employs TRBV29-1 and TRBJ1-1; D unresolved. V lost 4 bases, J lost 2 bases, and 5 bases lay in between. This CDR3 region has 11 residues. CDR1 and CDR2 from the germline V gene are SQVTM and ANQGSEA. The CDR3 nucleotides read TGCAGCGTTGCGACTAACACTGAAGCTTTCTTT. This gives the protein CSVATNTEAFF.

This clonotype came up many times. The rearrangement uses TRBV29-1 and TRBJ2-2; 8 bases fit TRBD1. After removal of 5 bases from V and 4 bases from J, the junction contained 3 bases not matched to a gene. Germline V gives CDR1 SQVTM, CDR2 ANQGSEA. The CDR3 length is 13 residues. CDR3 loop: CSVRQGATGELFF. The DNA for the CDR3 is TGCAGCGTTCGGCAGGGGGCCACCGGGGAGCTGTTTTTT.